These 23 T cell receptor beta chains were all obtained from the same sample, sequenced in a study of cytomegalovirus exposure and HLA in healthy donors. Use of 60 Vbeta and 13 Jbeta primers characterized the PCR. Sequencing used immunoSEQ multiplex PCR; TCRdb keeps in-frame clones, though not all of them. The table includes 150,000 to 200,000 clones, approximately 86% detected once. The sample consisted of PBMCs. These receptors were obtained from a woman under 30 in good health and CMV-seronegative.

This chain connects TRBV12-5 to TRBJ1-5; tentative D call: TRBD1 (5 bases). Germline V gene lookup returns CDR1 LGHNT and CDR2 FRNRAP. The length of the CDR3 is 16 residues. Trimming took off 0 bases at V and 4 bases at J, with 13 bases between the two ends. CDR3 in DNA: TGTGCTAGTGGTTTGGTATTGGGGGGTGGAAATCAGCCCCAGCATTTT. This encodes CASGLVLGGGNQPQHF.

The rearrangement links TRBV4-1 to TRBJ2-7; TRBD2 matches at 13 bases. V lost 4 bases and J lost 3; bases outside the gene matches: 6. There are 16 residues in the CDR3. Germline V gene sequence: CDR1 MGHRA, CDR2 YSYEKL. The DNA for the CDR3 is TGCGCCAGCAGCCGGCCGACTAGCGGGAGGATCTACGAGCAGTACTTC. Translation: CASSRPTSGRIYEQYF.

The CDR3 protein is CASSLGRGGASTDTQYF. In nucleotides, the CDR3 is TGCGCCAGCAGCTTGGGCCGGGGGGGGGCTAGCACAGATACGCAGTATTTT. The chain uses TRBV5-1 and TRBJ2-3; 8 bases map to TRBD2. The CDR3 runs to 17 residues. Germline V gene sequence: CDR1 SGHRS, CDR2 YFSETQ. The ends lost 0 bases at V and 0 bases at J; junction bases unmatched: 6.

The chain couples TRBV10-2 to TRBJ1-2, with a possible D match to TRBD1 (5 bases). CDR3 length: 14 residues. Trimming removed 0 bases at V and 5 bases at J, with 10 bases between. The germline V gene encodes CDR1 WSHSY and CDR2 SAAADI. This CDR3 reads CASSESEGFYGYTF. The CDR3 bases are TGCGCCAGCAGTGAGTCGGAGGGGTTTTATGGCTACACCTTC.

CDR3 residues: CASSLGGPSSYEQYF. The CDR3 bases are TGCGCCAGCAGCTTGGGTGGCCCCTCCTCCTACGAGCAGTACTTC. This chain links TRBV5-1 with TRBJ2-7; unclear D gene. This CDR3 is built from 15 residues. The V end lost 0 bases, the J end lost 0 bases, and 10 bases lay between the germline ends. Germline V gene lookup returns CDR1 SGHRS and CDR2 YFSETQ.

The CDR3 DNA follows: TGCGCCAGCAGCTCTCGCGGCTCCTACAATGAGCAGTTCTTC. It specifies CASSSRGSYNEQFF. The rearrangement uses TRBV5-1 and TRBJ2-1; the D is unclear. The V end was cut by 3 bases, the J end by 0 bases, with 7 bases between. This CDR3 is 14 amino acids long. The V gene's germline CDR1 is SGHRS and CDR2 YFSETQ.

V gene TRBV19 combines with J gene TRBJ1-1; TRBD1 matches 7 bases. J was trimmed by 2 bases and V by 11 bases; bases with no gene match: 20. In germline, CDR1 is LNHDA, CDR2 SQIVND (reference sequence). The CDR3 sequence is 17 residues long. For the CDR3, the DNA is TGTGCCTCCTCGAGACAGGGAGAGGGGTTAGGAAACACTGAAGCTTTCTTT. Translated, it gives CASSRQGEGLGNTEAFF.

This rearrangement joins TRBV7-6 to TRBJ1-1; 8 bases align to TRBD1. The CDR3 runs to 13 residues. The J segment lost 8 bases and the V segment lost 1 base, leaving 3 bases of the junction unmatched. Per germline, CDR1 SGHVS and CDR2 FNYEAQ. The DNA of the CDR3 is TGTGCCAGCAGCTTAGAAGGACAGGGCGAAGCTTTCTTT. Translated: CASSLEGQGEAFF.

This clone was recorded once. The chain employs TRBV5-1 and TRBJ2-1; D ambiguous. CDR1 is SGHRS, CDR2 YFSETQ, per germline. The length of the CDR3 is 17 residues. V was shortened by 0 bases and J by 9 bases, with 22 bases between the two germline ends. Here the CDR3 reads CASSLANAQLEGIEQFF. The CDR3 coding sequence is TGCGCCAGCAGCTTGGCGAACGCACAGTTGGAAGGAATTGAGCAGTTCTTC.

The J gene is TRBJ2-1, the V gene TRBV5-8; 11 bases are shared with TRBD2. The length of the CDR3 is 17 residues. The germline V gene has CDR1 SGHTS and CDR2 YDEGEE. J gave up 5 bases and V 2 bases, and 9 bases lay outside the gene matches. The CDR3 bases are TGTGCCAGCAGCTTCGTCTCGGGGACTAGCGGAAACAATGAGCAGTTCTTC. This encodes CASSFVSGTSGNNEQFF.

The V gene is TRBV15, the J gene TRBJ1-6, with D perhaps matching TRBD1 (6 bases). Germline V gives CDR1 LNHNV, CDR2 YYDKDF (reference sequence). This CDR3 has 15 amino acids. V was shortened by 6 bases and J by 0 bases, with 9 bases between the two germline ends. The CDR3 region is CATRRTDSYNSPLHF. The CDR3 nucleotides are TGTGCCACCAGGAGGACAGACTCCTATAATTCACCCCTCCACTTT.

With respect to this clone: An end of the junction differs from the germline gene, which may be a read error. V gene TRBV4-2 combines with J gene TRBJ2-1, with TRBD2 matching 9 bases. The germline gives CDR1 LGHNA, CDR2 YNFKEQ. The CDR3 totals 14 residues. CDR3 nucleotide sequence: TGTGCCAGCAGCCAAGAGCGTGGCGGGAGGGCTCAGATCTTC. It codes for CASSQERGGRAQIF.

The CDR3 DNA follows: TGTGCCAGCAGCTTTTACACGGAGAATGAAAAACTGTTTTTT. The encoded protein is CASSFYTENEKLFF. V and J are TRBV7-8 and TRBJ1-4; D is ambiguous. The V gene lost 3 bases and the J gene lost 5 bases, with 10 bases spanning the gap. CDR3 length: 14 amino acids. Germline V CDR1 and CDR2: SGHVS, FQNEAQ.

This chain joins TRBV5-6 and TRBJ1-2; weak D call: TRBD1 (6 bases). The ends were cut back, 0 bases at V and 2 bases at J, with 11 bases in the middle. CDR3 length equals 15 residues. CDR1 and CDR2 (germline): SGHDT, YYEEEE. This CDR3 is CASSLAPGVNYGYTF. The DNA of the CDR3 is TGTGCCAGCAGCTTGGCCCCAGGGGTCAACTATGGCTACACCTTC.

The chain combines TRBV19 with TRBJ1-2, with TRBD1 identical over 12 bases. Trimming cost V 3 bases and J 6 bases; bases outside gene matches: 5. Germline V lookup: CDR1 LNHDA, CDR2 SQIVND (reference sequence). The CDR3 runs 15 residues. The CDR3 is CASSITGTGGNGYTF. CDR3 bases: TGTGCCAGTAGTATTACCGGGACAGGGGGCAATGGCTACACCTTC.

The chain uses TRBV7-9 and TRBJ1-4, with 7 bases matching TRBD1. With V trimmed by 4 bases and J by 5 bases, 7 bases remained unmatched. There are 15 residues in the CDR3. Germline CDR1 SEHNR, CDR2 FQNEAQ (reference sequence). CDR3 nucleotide sequence: TGTGCCAGCAGCTCTAAGACAGGGATAAATGAAAAACTGTTTTTT. Protein sequence: CASSSKTGINEKLFF.

This clone was detected only a few times. The CDR3 DNA follows: TGTGCCAGCAGGGTGTCCACCGGACAGGGGGGAAAGACCCAGTACTTC. It codes for CASRVSTGQGGKTQYF. V usage is TRBV2 and J usage is TRBJ2-5; 10 nucleotides match TRBD1. CDR1 and CDR2 from the germline V gene are SNHLY and FYNNEI. V lost 6 bases to trimming and J lost 6 bases; unmatched junction nucleotides: 13. The CDR3 totals 16 residues.

The DNA for the CDR3 is TGTGCCAGCAGCGGCGGTCGCGAAGGCGGGAGGAGCTCCTACGAGCAGTACTTC. Its translation is CASSGGREGGRSSYEQYF. The V and J genes are TRBV5-6 and TRBJ2-7, with 8 bases identical to TRBD2. J was trimmed by 0 bases and V by 4 bases; bases with no gene match: 15. This CDR3 comprises 18 residues. Germline V gene sequence: CDR1 SGHDT, CDR2 YYEEEE.

The rearrangement uses TRBV5-1 and TRBJ2-2; a weak D match, TRBD1 (5 bases). The CDR3 consists of 12 residues. CDR1 SGHRS and CDR2 YFSETQ come from the germline V gene. Trimming left V 7 bases short and J 6 bases short, with 10 bases between. This CDR3 is CASGQGAGELFF. DNA of the CDR3: TGCGCCAGCGGCCAGGGTGCCGGGGAGCTGTTTTTT.

The chain couples TRBV18 to TRBJ2-1, with a tentative D call TRBD1 (6 bases). There are 15 residues in the CDR3. Germline CDR1 reads KGHSH; CDR2 reads LQKENI. V lost 3 bases to trimming and J lost 0 bases, with 9 bases between them. The CDR3 is CASSPRGPSYNEQFF. In DNA form, the CDR3 reads TGTGCCAGCTCACCCAGGGGCCCCTCCTACAATGAGCAGTTCTTC.

This sequence joins TRBV5-1 and TRBJ2-7, with TRBD1 identical over 8 bases. Germline V CDR1 and CDR2: SGHRS, YFSETQ. The trim removed 1 base at V and 5 bases at J, leaving 8 bases unmatched. The CDR3 covers 15 residues. This chain's CDR3 is CASSLPWTGRNEQYF. CDR3 bases: TGCGCCAGCAGCTTGCCCTGGACAGGGCGTAACGAGCAGTACTTC. The entire variable domain, with the rest obtained from reference TRBV5-1 and TRBJ2-7, is as follows: KAGVTQTPRYLIKTRGQQVTLSCSPISGHRSVSWYQQTPGQGLQFLFEYFSETQRNKGNFPGRFSGRQFSNSRSEMNVSTLELGDSALYLCASSLPWTGRNEQYFGPGTRLTVT.

The chain employs TRBV2 and TRBJ1-4; 7 bases agree with TRBD1. This CDR3 has 14 amino acids. Germline loops: CDR1 SNHLY, CDR2 FYNNEI. With 7 bases clipped from V and 4 bases from J, the junction kept 6 bases outside the gene matches. CDR3 in DNA: TGTGCCAGCAATCACGGGACAGTTAATGAAAAACTGTTTTTT. Amino acid sequence: CASNHGTVNEKLFF. Complete variable domain (other parts from reference TRBV2 and TRBJ1-4): EPEVTQTPSHQVTQMGQEVILRCVPISNHLYFYWYRQILGQKVEFLVSFYNNEISEKSEIFDDQFSVERPDGSNFTLKIRSTKLEDSAMYFCASNHGTVNEKLFFGSGTQLSVL.

About this clone itself: The identical CDR3 is also encoded by other nucleotide sequences in the sample. V usage is TRBV19 and J usage is TRBJ2-7; D is unclear. Per germline, CDR1 LNHDA and CDR2 SQIVND (reference sequence). The CDR3 loop spans 14 amino acids. Deletions cut 1 base from V and 1 base from J, with 8 bases between. The CDR3: CASSIGRGSYEQYF. The CDR3 bases are TGTGCCAGTAGTATAGGACGCGGATCCTACGAGCAGTACTTC.